The 14 T cell receptor beta chains given below trace back to one sample, sequenced in a study of T cell repertoires in ileal Crohn's disease. TCRdb's table, derived via immunoSEQ multiplex PCR, lists solely in-frame clones and lacks some. The table has several thousand clones, approximately 79% seen once; the top ten hold approximately 3%. The sample was ileal tissue. The origin of the receptors is an adult with Crohn's disease.

V and J are TRBV30 and TRBJ1-1, with D perhaps matching TRBD1 (5 bases). Trimming stripped 7 bases from V and 0 bases from J, with 18 bases between. Per the germline V gene, CDR1 is GTSNPN and CDR2 is SVGIG (reference sequence). The CDR3 has 15 amino acids. The CDR3 DNA follows: TGTGCCTCAACTGGGAGGGACGGGGTGAACACTGAAGCTTTCTTT. Translating it yields CASTGRDGVNTEAFF.

This chain links TRBV7-9 with TRBJ2-6, with a tentative D call TRBD2 (6 bases). Germline assignment: CDR1 SEHNR and CDR2 FQNEAQ (reference sequence). The CDR3 has 15 residues. The V gene lost 7 bases and the J gene lost 4 bases, with 14 bases spanning the gap. The CDR3 DNA sequence: TGTGCCAGCACCAACCGGGAGTCCGGGGCCAACGTCCTGACTTTC. Translation gives CASTNRESGANVLTF. The full variable domain, its missing parts supplied by reference TRBV7-9 and TRBJ2-6, is DTGVSQNPRHKITKRGQNVTFRCDPISEHNRLYWYRQTLGQGPEFLTYFQNEAQLEKSRLLSDRFSAERPKGSFSTLEIQRTEQGDSAMYLCASTNRESGANVLTFGAGSRLTVL.

The chain combines TRBV10-2 with TRBJ2-3; perhaps TRBD2 as D (7 bases). The germline V gene has CDR1 WSHSY and CDR2 SAAADI. V lost 8 bases and J 3 bases, leaving 21 bases between the germline ends. This CDR3 has 16 amino acids. The CDR3, as DNA: TGCGCCAGCCGAGGGGGGGGACGGAGTAATACAGATACGCAGTATTTT. The encoded protein is CASRGGGRSNTDTQYF.

The chain has TRBV13 and TRBJ1-2; D may be TRBD1 (5 bases). The V gene's germline CDR1 is PRHDT and CDR2 FYEKMQ (reference sequence). The CDR3 covers 14 residues. V lost 1 base, J lost 8 bases, and 14 bases lay in between. The CDR3 sequence is CASSLAQGGEGYTF. Here the CDR3 DNA reads TGTGCCAGCAGCTTAGCGCAGGGAGGAGAAGGCTACACCTTC.

Written as DNA, the CDR3 is TGTGCCAGCAGTCACACCCGTGAAGCTTTCTTT. Encoded protein: CASSHTREAFF. The J gene is TRBJ1-1, the V gene TRBV2; D ambiguous. From germline, CDR1 is SNHLY and CDR2 FYNNEI. V dropped 5 bases and J dropped 7 bases, with 8 bases sitting between them. The CDR3 covers 11 residues.

The sample holds one count of this clone. This chain uses TRBV29-1 with TRBJ1-5; 9 nucleotides line up with TRBD1. Germline trimming cut 6 bases from V and 5 bases from J; bases unmatched to any gene: 5. The CDR3 covers 13 residues. Germline CDR1 SQVTM, CDR2 ANQGSEA. The CDR3 protein is CSVRQGVDQPQHF. In nucleotides, the CDR3 is TGCAGCGTCAGACAGGGGGTGGATCAGCCCCAGCATTTT. The full variable domain, rest sourced from reference TRBV29-1 and TRBJ1-5, is SAVISQKPSRDICQRGTSLTIQCQVDSQVTMMFWYRQQPGQSLTLIATANQGSEATYESGFVIDKFPISRPNLTFSTLTVSNMSPEDSSIYLCSVRQGVDQPQHFGDGTRLSIL.

Only a few counts were recorded for this clone. The rearrangement uses TRBV7-9 and TRBJ1-1, with TRBD1 as a possible D gene (6 bases). From germline, CDR1 is SEHNR and CDR2 FQNEAQ (reference sequence). V gave up 5 bases and J gave up 4 bases, with 14 bases separating them. The CDR3 totals 14 residues. CDR3 sequence reads: CASSPRTASTEAFF. CDR3 bases: TGTGCCAGCAGCCCCCGGACAGCGAGCACTGAAGCTTTCTTT.

Regarding this clone: The junction and the germline gene differ at one end; a read error may be behind it. Distinct nucleotide sequences in the sample also encode this CDR3. The J gene is TRBJ1-6, the V gene TRBV6-1; 8 nucleotides line up with TRBD1. CDR3 size: 15 residues. CDR1 and CDR2 from the germline V gene are MNHNS and SASEGT. CDR3 amino acids: CASSARTGNNSPLHF. DNA for the CDR3: TGTGCCAGCAGTGCTCGGACAGGGAATAATTCCCCCCTCCACTTT.

This chain joins TRBV6-6 and TRBJ1-1; perhaps TRBD1 as D (6 bases). CDR1 and CDR2 from the germline V gene are MNHNY and SVGAGI (reference sequence). The CDR3 totals 13 residues. Trimming took off 4 bases at V and 1 base at J, with 7 bases between the two ends. The CDR3 DNA sequence: TGTGCCAGCAGTTTCAGGGGGAACACTGAAGCTTTCTTT. Protein sequence: CASSFRGNTEAFF.

The CDR3 sequence is CAWRLTTLGAFF. The CDR3 DNA sequence: TGTGCCTGGAGGCTTACCACACTAGGAGCTTTCTTT. The rearrangement links TRBV30 to TRBJ1-1; D is uncertain. Per germline, CDR1 GTSNPN and CDR2 SVGIG (reference sequence). The CDR3 is 12 residues long. V was clipped by 3 bases and J by 10 bases, with 15 bases between them.

The J gene is TRBJ2-5, the V gene TRBV18; D may be TRBD2 (6 bases). CDR3 size: 14 residues. Looked up from germline, CDR1 is KGHSH and CDR2 is LQKENI. V gave up 4 bases and J gave up 1 base, with 10 bases separating them. CDR3 amino acids: CASSQNSGQETQYF. The CDR3 DNA follows: TGTGCCAGCTCACAGAATAGCGGCCAAGAGACCCAGTACTTC.

CDR3 protein: CASSPHRGYQPQHF. CDR3 coding DNA: TGTGCCAGCAGCCCCCACAGGGGCTATCAGCCCCAGCATTTT. V and J are TRBV7-2 and TRBJ1-5, with 7 bases aligning to TRBD1. The CDR3 totals 14 residues. Germline assignment: CDR1 SGHTA and CDR2 FQGNSA. Trimming took 5 bases from V and 5 from J; bases not matched to a gene: 6.

This clone showed up just once. The genes are TRBV29-1 and TRBJ1-4; 7 positions match TRBD1. The CDR3 length is 14 residues. Germline V gene sequence: CDR1 SQVTM, CDR2 ANQGSEA. With 7 bases clipped from V and 5 bases from J, the junction kept 10 bases outside the gene matches. The CDR3 sequence is CSAAAGTDNEKLFF. Written as DNA, the CDR3 is TGCAGCGCCGCCGCCGGGACAGACAATGAAAAACTGTTTTTT.

This chain links TRBV28 with TRBJ1-5, with a weak D call TRBD1 (5 bases). The CDR3 totals 16 residues. CDR1 and CDR2 (germline): MDHEN, SYDVKM. Trimming shortened V by 7 bases and J by 0 bases, and 16 bases separated the two germline ends. CDR3 region: CASTSRKGNSNQPQHF. The CDR3 DNA reads TGTGCCAGCACCTCACGCAAGGGGAATAGCAATCAGCCCCAGCATTTT.